This T cell receptor (beta chain) originates from a study of blood T cell repertoires in COVID-19. Overall study: Acute and convalescent COVID-19 samples came from the United States, Italy and Spain. T cells, B-cell-depleted T cells, or PBMCs provided the cDNA or gDNA that served as material.

Original data processing: How many nucleated cells were present was estimated from reference gene primer amplification. Only in-frame clones appear in the TCRdb table, and some are missing; sequencing was by immunoSEQ multiplex PCR. V, J and clone size reflect that table, while D and trimming were determined from the DNA. Here the sample spans approximately 200,000 clones, roughly three quarters being singletons. The ends lost 5 bases at V and 5 bases at J; junction bases unmatched: 12. Per the germline V gene, CDR1 is MNHEY and CDR2 is SMNVEV (reference sequence). The CDR3 sequence is 16 residues long.

The J gene is TRBJ2-5, the V gene TRBV27, with 9 bases lining up with TRBD2. The material sequenced was peripheral blood. The TCR originated in a man in his sixties with active or convalescent COVID-19. The CDR3 DNA reads as TGTGCCAGCAGTACCGGACTAGCGCAGGCCTTGGAGACCCAGTACTTC. This gives the protein CASSTGLAQALETQYF.